Shown below are 3 T cell receptor beta chains from a single sample sequenced in a study of CD8 T cells in Susac syndrome. Reverse transcription of roughly 0.5 to 1 ug RNA was carried out with random hexamers. TCRdb itself ran the immunoSEQ multiplex PCR reads through MiXCR, one entry per CDR3 protein. The sample yields 150,000 to 200,000 distinct CDR3 sequences, approximately 94% seen once. Material for sequencing was CD4+ T cells from PBMCs. These receptors originate from a human donor in good health.

V is TRBV7-2 and J is TRBJ2-4; 11 bases match TRBD2. Germline values: CDR1 SGHTA, CDR2 FQGNSA. J was trimmed by 6 bases and V by 5 bases; bases with no gene match: 3. The CDR3 contains 14 residues. The CDR3 sequence: CASSLGTSGNIQYF. In DNA, the CDR3 is TGTGCCAGCAGCCTAGGGACTAGCGGAAACATTCAGTACTTC.

The genes are TRBV5-4 and TRBJ1-2; D is ambiguous. CDR3 length: 13 amino acids. Germline values: CDR1 SGHNT, CDR2 YYREEE (reference sequence). With 6 bases removed from V and 4 bases from J, the gap between germline ends came to 13 bases. The CDR3 region is CASTDSGFYGYTF. CDR3 coding DNA: TGTGCCAGCACCGATTCCGGCTTCTATGGCTACACCTTC.

CDR3 region: CASSQEQAAEQFF. DNA for the CDR3: TGCGCCAGCAGCCAAGAACAGGCGGCTGAGCAGTTCTTC. The chain uses TRBV4-3 and TRBJ2-1; TRBD1 is a possible D gene (5 bases). The CDR3 is 13 amino acids. CDR1 LGHNA and CDR2 YSLEER come from the germline V gene. V lost 0 bases and J lost 9, with 9 bases in between.